A single sample is the source of the 31 T cell receptor beta chains below, sequenced in a study of graft-versus-host responses after intestinal transplantation. Measured with immunoSEQ multiplex PCR; TCRdb has only the in-frame clones, and not every one. The sample has around 33,000 clones, about 95% seen once. Sample: PBMCs, taken 16 days after intestinal transplant. These TCRs come from a human patient who received an intestinal transplant, so some T cells may come from the graft donor.

V and J are TRBV6-5 and TRBJ1-1; 8 nucleotides line up with TRBD1. The CDR3 has 14 residues. J was trimmed by 5 bases and V by 4 bases; bases with no gene match: 6. The germline gives CDR1 MNHEY, CDR2 SVGAGI. The CDR3 here is CASSFYRGETEAFF. In DNA, the CDR3 is TGTGCCAGCAGTTTCTACAGGGGGGAAACTGAAGCTTTCTTT.

This chain connects TRBV7-7 to TRBJ2-5, with 9 positions matching TRBD1. Looked up from germline, CDR1 is SSHAT and CDR2 is FNYEAQ (reference sequence). The CDR3 extends over 15 amino acids. V shed 5 bases and J 2 bases; nucleotides not matched to a gene: 6. CDR3 residues: CASSPGTGRQETQYF. CDR3 nucleotides: TGTGCCAGCAGCCCTGGGACAGGGAGACAAGAGACCCAGTACTTC.

The chain has TRBV29-1 and TRBJ2-1, with 8 positions matching TRBD2. J gave up 9 bases and V 2 bases, and 9 bases lay outside the gene matches. The germline CDR1 and CDR2 sequences are SQVTM and ANQGSEA. The CDR3 contains 14 residues. The CDR3 coding sequence is TGCAGCGTTGAAAGGTCGAGCGGGAGAGGTGAGCAGTTCTTC. Translated, it gives CSVERSSGRGEQFF.

The chain uses TRBV9 and TRBJ2-7; D remains ambiguous. The V gene's germline CDR1 is SGDLS and CDR2 YYNGEE. This CDR3 contains 15 residues. V lost 4 bases, J lost 7 bases, and 21 bases lay in between. CDR3 residues: CASSPDGSVSREQYF. DNA for the CDR3: TGTGCCAGCAGCCCCGACGGTAGTGTTTCTAGGGAGCAGTACTTC.

CDR3: CASSWVRAGTDTQYF. The CDR3 nucleotides are TGTGCCAGCAGTTGGGTCCGGGCAGGTACAGATACGCAGTATTTT. The chain combines TRBV6-6 with TRBJ2-3; D remains unclear. Trimming pared 4 bases from V and 3 bases from J, leaving 14 bases between. The CDR3 totals 15 residues. Germline values: CDR1 MNHNY, CDR2 SVGAGI (reference sequence).

The chain has TRBV11-2 and TRBJ2-7; D remains ambiguous. The CDR3 is 16 residues long. Germline values: CDR1 SGHAT, CDR2 FQNNGV. Trimming stripped 2 bases from V and 2 bases from J, with 16 bases between. The CDR3 protein is CASSLLSSAYAYEQYF. The CDR3, as DNA: TGTGCCAGCAGCTTATTATCTTCGGCGTATGCCTACGAGCAGTACTTC.

This clone was counted once. The CDR3 bases are TGTGCCAGCAGTTACGGGCTAGCGGGCCGCACAGATACGCAGTATTTT. Its protein is CASSYGLAGRTDTQYF. The rearrangement uses TRBV6-6 and TRBJ2-3, with TRBD2 matching over 8 bases. Germline CDR1 and CDR2: MNHNY and SVGAGI (reference sequence). CDR3 length: 16 residues. The junction had 5 bases not matched to a gene; V was cut back by 2 bases and J by 1 base.

This chain uses TRBV4-3 with TRBJ2-1; D could derive from TRBD1 or TRBD2 (5 bases each). Germline-derived CDR1 and CDR2 are LGHNA and YSLEER. Trimming shortened V by 0 bases and J by 10 bases, and 10 bases separated the two germline ends. The CDR3 sequence is 13 residues long. DNA for the CDR3: TGCGCCAGCAGCCAAGAAGAGGGACGCGAGCAGTTCTTC. It specifies CASSQEEGREQFF.

Note on this clone: An end of the junction does not agree with germline; a read error may underlie this. The chain uses TRBV5-4 and TRBJ2-7; D tentatively reads TRBD1 or TRBD2 (5 bases each). CDR3 size: 11 residues. CDR1 and CDR2 (germline): SGHNT, YYREEE (reference sequence). The chain's CDR3 is CASSFGTWESF. The CDR3 region has the DNA TGTGCCAGCAGCTTCGGGACCTGGGAATCCTTC.

The chain is built from TRBV11-1 and TRBJ1-2, with 10 bases matching TRBD1. The CDR3 has 14 amino acids. Germline CDR1 reads SGHAT; CDR2 reads FQDESV (reference sequence). Trimming cost V 5 bases and J 6 bases; bases outside gene matches: 6. CDR3 sequence reads: CASSVGQGNHGYTF. In DNA form, the CDR3 reads TGTGCCAGCAGCGTGGGACAGGGGAACCATGGCTACACCTTC.

The J gene is TRBJ2-1, the V gene TRBV28; tentative D call: TRBD2 (6 bases). Per germline, CDR1 MDHEN and CDR2 SYDVKM. Between the trimmed V and J ends, which lost 3 bases and 6 bases, there was a span of 15 bases. This CDR3 contains 15 residues. CDR3 sequence reads: CASSFLTGLPNEQFF. The CDR3 coding sequence is TGTGCCAGCAGTTTCCTGACGGGACTTCCCAATGAGCAGTTCTTC. Filled out from reference TRBV28 and TRBJ2-1, the complete variable domain reads DVKVTQSSRYLVKRTGEKVFLECVQDMDHENMFWYRQDPGLGLRLIYFSYDVKMKEKGDIPEGYSVSREKKERFSLILESASTNQTSMYLCASSFLTGLPNEQFFGPGTRLTVL.

V and J are TRBV6-1 and TRBJ1-2, with TRBD1 as a possible D gene (6 bases). The CDR3 loop spans 15 amino acids. Germline assignment: CDR1 MNHNS and CDR2 SASEGT. Trimming took 0 bases from V and 4 from J, leaving 12 bases between them. The CDR3: CASSEAQYRAYGYTF. The DNA of the CDR3 is TGTGCCAGCAGTGAAGCGCAGTACAGGGCCTATGGCTACACCTTC.

The CDR3 here is CASTTGISYEQYF. The CDR3 nucleotides are TGTGCCAGCACGACAGGGATATCCTACGAGCAGTACTTC. The J gene is TRBJ2-7, the V gene TRBV2, with 7 nucleotides matching TRBD1. The V gene's germline CDR1 is SNHLY and CDR2 FYNNEI. CDR3 size: 13 residues. The V gene end was trimmed by 7 bases and the J gene end by 1 base; junction bases not matched to a gene: 4. Full variable domain (remainder filled in from reference TRBV2 and TRBJ2-7): EPEVTQTPSHQVTQMGQEVILRCVPISNHLYFYWYRQILGQKVEFLVSFYNNEISEKSEIFDDQFSVERPDGSNFTLKIRSTKLEDSAMYFCASTTGISYEQYFGPGTRLTVT.

V usage is TRBV29-1 and J usage is TRBJ2-3; no reliable D call. Trimming took off 3 bases at V and 3 bases at J, with 10 bases between the two ends. The CDR3 runs 13 residues. CDR1 and CDR2 from the germline V gene are SQVTM and ANQGSEA. As DNA, the CDR3 is TGCAGCGTTGAGAGAGGAGTTACAGATACGCAGTATTTT. Amino acids: CSVERGVTDTQYF.

The gene calls are TRBV11-2 and TRBJ2-3; 7 nucleotides align to TRBD2. CDR3 length equals 14 residues. Germline V lookup: CDR1 SGHAT, CDR2 FQNNGV. J gave up 5 bases and V 5 bases, and 7 bases lay outside the gene matches. The DNA of the CDR3 is TGTGCCAGCAGCGTAGCGGGTGGTGGAGATACGCAGTATTTT. This gives the protein CASSVAGGGDTQYF.

CDR3 sequence reads: CASSETGYYEQFF. CDR3 bases: TGTGCCAGCAGTGAAACAGGGTATTATGAGCAGTTCTTC. This chain connects TRBV25-1 to TRBJ2-1, with D perhaps TRBD1 (6 bases). V gave up 2 bases and J gave up 8 bases, with 10 bases separating them. This CDR3 contains 13 residues. Germline assignment: CDR1 MGHDK and CDR2 SYGVNS.

Remarks on this clone: At one of its ends the junction is not consistent with the germline gene, which may arise from a read error. The rearrangement joins TRBV4-1 to TRBJ2-7, with TRBD2 identical over 8 bases. Germline V CDR1 and CDR2: MGHRA, YSYEKL. The CDR3 is 13 amino acids. The CDR3 is CASSQAGEYEQYF. The CDR3 bases are TGTGCCAGCAGCCAAGCGGGGGAATACGAGCAGTACTTC.

This chain uses TRBV28 with TRBJ1-5; no clear D gene. This CDR3 region has 13 residues. V was clipped by 10 bases and J by 1 base, with 11 bases between them. The germline gives CDR1 MDHEN, CDR2 SYDVKM. The CDR3 reads CATGGGSNQPQHF. CDR3 coding DNA: TGTGCCACCGGAGGTGGCAGCAATCAGCCCCAGCATTTT. The full variable domain, with the rest looked up from reference TRBV28 and TRBJ1-5, is DVKVTQSSRYLVKRTGEKVFLECVQDMDHENMFWYRQDPGLGLRLIYFSYDVKMKEKGDIPEGYSVSREKKERFSLILESASTNQTSMYLCATGGGSNQPQHFGDGTRLSIL.

This clone was observed a handful of times. The V call is TRBV19, the J call TRBJ1-5, with no clear D. CDR1 and CDR2 from the germline V gene are LNHDA and SQIVND (reference sequence). There are 13 residues in the CDR3. The V gene lost 1 base and the J gene lost 7 bases, with 8 bases spanning the gap. The CDR3 is CASSIVGGQPQHF. For the CDR3, the DNA is TGTGCCAGTAGTATAGTGGGAGGCCAGCCCCAGCATTTT. Full variable domain (missing parts from reference TRBV19 and TRBJ1-5): DGGITQSPKYLFRKEGQNVTLSCEQNLNHDAMYWYRQDPGQGLRLIYYSQIVNDFQKGDIAEGYSVSREKKESFPLTVTSAQKNPTAFYLCASSIVGGQPQHFGDGTRLSIL.

The chain is built from TRBV7-8 and TRBJ2-1, with 7 bases matching TRBD2. Germline CDR1 and CDR2: SGHVS and FQNEAQ. Losses at the gene ends were 5 bases for V and 4 bases for J; bases not matched to a gene: 14. This CDR3 region has 17 residues. The CDR3 loop reads CASSEMRGGEAYNEQFF. CDR3 DNA: TGTGCCAGCAGCGAGATGAGGGGAGGGGAGGCATACAATGAGCAGTTCTTC.

The chain carries TRBV7-9 and TRBJ1-6, with a tentative D call TRBD1 (6 bases). Trimming took off 7 bases at V and 5 bases at J, with 12 bases between the two ends. Germline lookup yields CDR1 SEHNR and CDR2 FQNEAQ (reference sequence). The CDR3 spans 14 residues. The chain's CDR3 is CASTRTEDNSPLHF. The CDR3 DNA reads as TGTGCCAGCACTAGGACAGAGGATAATTCACCCCTCCACTTT. Variable domain in full (rest from reference TRBV7-9 and TRBJ1-6): DTGVSQNPRHKITKRGQNVTFRCDPISEHNRLYWYRQTLGQGPEFLTYFQNEAQLEKSRLLSDRFSAERPKGSFSTLEIQRTEQGDSAMYLCASTRTEDNSPLHFGNGTRLTVT.

The chain couples TRBV6-1 to TRBJ2-7, with 7 bases aligning to TRBD2. The CDR3 is 16 amino acids. CDR1 is MNHNS, CDR2 SASEGT, per germline. Trimming at V came to 4 bases and at J to 0 bases, leaving 9 bases not matched to a gene. The DNA for the CDR3 is TGTGCCAGCAGTGTGGCGGGAGCGTCCTTCTCCTACGAGCAGTACTTC. Amino acid sequence: CASSVAGASFSYEQYF.

The chain's CDR3 is CATAGGASGNTIYF. The CDR3 DNA follows: TGTGCCACCGCTGGTGGGGCCTCTGGAAACACCATATATTTT. The chain uses TRBV15 and TRBJ1-3; TRBD1 might be the D (5 bases). Germline CDR1 reads LNHNV; CDR2 reads YYDKDF (reference sequence). CDR3 length: 14 amino acids. Between the trimmed V and J ends, which lost 8 bases and 0 bases, there was a span of 11 bases.

V and J are TRBV5-6 and TRBJ2-3; maybe TRBD2 (6 bases). V shed 6 bases and J shed 14 bases, with 25 bases lying between them. The CDR3 length is 14 residues. Germline CDR1 reads SGHDT; CDR2 reads YYEEEE. CDR3 nucleotides: TGTGCCAGCACACCGGGTAGCGGAAAGCGGTACGGGTATTTT. Its translation is CASTPGSGKRYGYF.

CDR3 protein: CASEGGHYEQYF. The CDR3 DNA sequence: TGTGCCTCCGAGGGGGGGCACTACGAGCAGTACTTC. The chain employs TRBV30 and TRBJ2-7; D is perhaps TRBD2 (7 bases). The germline V and J ends were trimmed by 7 bases and 3 bases, with 13 bases remaining between them. Germline V gene sequence: CDR1 GTSNPN, CDR2 SVGIG (reference sequence). The CDR3 runs 12 residues. Supplemented by reference TRBV30 and TRBJ2-7, the full variable domain reads SQTIHQWPATLVQPVGSPLSLECTVEGTSNPNLYWYRQAAGRGLQLLFYSVGIGQISSEVPQNLSASRPQDRQFILSSKKLLLSDSGFYLCASEGGHYEQYFGPGTRLTVT.

The J gene is TRBJ2-7, the V gene TRBV28, with D unresolved. The CDR3 is 13 residues long. Trimming cost V 5 bases and J 7 bases, with 15 bases left between them. Germline CDR1 reads MDHEN; CDR2 reads SYDVKM. The CDR3 DNA sequence: TGTGCCAGCAGTATTTCTAGGGTGGGGGAGCAGTACTTC. Residues: CASSISRVGEQYF.

The chain employs TRBV27 and TRBJ1-5; unclear D gene. V was clipped by 4 bases and J by 4 bases, with 5 bases between them. This CDR3 has 12 residues. The V gene's germline CDR1 is MNHEY and CDR2 SMNVEV (reference sequence). DNA of the CDR3: TGTGCCAGCAGTTCCCCAAATCAGCCCCAGCATTTT. It is translated as CASSSPNQPQHF.

V gene TRBV5-4 combines with J gene TRBJ1-2; no definite D call. CDR3 length: 13 residues. Germline V gene data show CDR1 as SGHNT and CDR2 as YYREEE (reference sequence). The V end lost 0 bases, the J end lost 3 bases, and 6 bases lay between the germline ends. The CDR3 protein is CASSLDGHYGYTF. The CDR3 nucleotides read TGTGCCAGCAGCTTGGACGGACACTATGGCTACACCTTC.

In the case of this clone: The same CDR3 also results from other DNA sequences found in this sample. The V and J genes are TRBV14 and TRBJ2-7, with a possible D match to TRBD2 (6 bases). Germline values: CDR1 SGHDN, CDR2 FVKESK. V was clipped by 3 bases and J by 3 bases, with 9 bases between them. The CDR3 is 13 amino acids. CDR3 sequence (DNA): TGTGCCAGCAGCCACTCGGGAGTCTACGAGCAGTACTTC. Translating gives CASSHSGVYEQYF. The entire variable domain, with the rest obtained from reference TRBV14 and TRBJ2-7, is as follows: EAGVTQFPSHSVIEKGQTVTLRCDPISGHDNLYWYRRVMGKEIKFLLHFVKESKQDESGMPNNRFLAERTGGTYSTLKVQPAELEDSGVYFCASSHSGVYEQYFGPGTRLTVT.

Regarding this clone: Other DNA sequences in this specimen translate into the identical CDR3. The V gene is TRBV28, the J gene TRBJ1-4; 7 positions match TRBD1. The trim removed 6 bases at V and 2 bases at J, leaving 3 bases unmatched. The CDR3 has 14 amino acids. CDR1 and CDR2 from the germline V gene are MDHEN and SYDVKM. The CDR3 spells CASSKGATNEKLFF. The DNA for the CDR3 is TGTGCCAGCAGCAAGGGGGCGACTAATGAAAAACTGTTTTTT.

The chain is built from TRBV28 and TRBJ2-7; 7 bases are a match to TRBD1. The CDR3 is 15 residues long. CDR1 MDHEN and CDR2 SYDVKM come from the germline V gene. With V trimmed by 2 bases and J by 3 bases, 7 bases remained unmatched. The CDR3 DNA follows: TGTGCCAGCAGTTTACAAGGGACAGACTACTACGAGCAGTACTTC. Translating it yields CASSLQGTDYYEQYF.